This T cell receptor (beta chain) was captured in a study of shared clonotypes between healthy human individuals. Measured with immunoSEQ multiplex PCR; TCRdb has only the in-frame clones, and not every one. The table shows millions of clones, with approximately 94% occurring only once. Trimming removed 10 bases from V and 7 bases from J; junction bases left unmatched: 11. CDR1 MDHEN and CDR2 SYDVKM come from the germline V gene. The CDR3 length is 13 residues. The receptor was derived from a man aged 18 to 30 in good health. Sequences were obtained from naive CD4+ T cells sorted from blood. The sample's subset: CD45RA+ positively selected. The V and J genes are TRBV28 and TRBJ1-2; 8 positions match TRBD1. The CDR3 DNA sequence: TGTGCCACGTCCTTTCAGGGGGCCGGTGGCTACACCTTC. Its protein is CATSFQGAGGYTF.